This paragraph reports one T cell receptor (beta chain). Naive CD8 cells comprised CD45RO-negative, CCR7-positively selected cells, excluding terminally differentiated effector memory CD45RA+ cells. This sample is part of a study of shared clonotypes between healthy human individuals. Assay used: immunoSEQ multiplex PCR; TCRdb lists only in-frame clones, some missing. The sample lists about 2 million clones, about 95% occurring once. The germline V gene has CDR1 LGHNA and CDR2 YSLEER. The ends lost 2 bases at V and 10 bases at J; junction bases unmatched: 12. The CDR3 length is 16 residues. Sequencing used naive CD8+ T cells sorted from blood. The genes are TRBV4-3 and TRBJ2-1; 9 bases map to TRBD2. The receptor comes from a man aged 18 to 35 in good health. CDR3 in amino acids: CASSQFIAGEGREQFF. The CDR3 nucleotides are TGCGCCAGCAGCCAATTTATAGCGGGAGAAGGGAGGGAGCAGTTCTTC.